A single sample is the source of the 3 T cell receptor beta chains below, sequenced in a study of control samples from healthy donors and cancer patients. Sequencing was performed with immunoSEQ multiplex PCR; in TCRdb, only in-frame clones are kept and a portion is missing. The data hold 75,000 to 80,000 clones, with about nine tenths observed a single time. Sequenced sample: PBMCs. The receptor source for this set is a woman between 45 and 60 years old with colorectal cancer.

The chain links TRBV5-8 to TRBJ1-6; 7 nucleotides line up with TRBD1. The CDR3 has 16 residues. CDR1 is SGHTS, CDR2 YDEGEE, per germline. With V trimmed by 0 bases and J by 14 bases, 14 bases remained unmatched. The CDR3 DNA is TGTGCCAGCAGCTTGGGGGCGGGACAGTACCCTTCGGCCCTCCACTTT. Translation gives CASSLGAGQYPSALHF.

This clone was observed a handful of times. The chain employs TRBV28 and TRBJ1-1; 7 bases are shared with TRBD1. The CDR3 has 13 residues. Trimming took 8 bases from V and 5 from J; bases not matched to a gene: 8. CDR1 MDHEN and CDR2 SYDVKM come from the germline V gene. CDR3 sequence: CASSYRGRTEAFF. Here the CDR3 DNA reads TGTGCCAGCTCTTACAGGGGCCGGACTGAAGCTTTCTTT.

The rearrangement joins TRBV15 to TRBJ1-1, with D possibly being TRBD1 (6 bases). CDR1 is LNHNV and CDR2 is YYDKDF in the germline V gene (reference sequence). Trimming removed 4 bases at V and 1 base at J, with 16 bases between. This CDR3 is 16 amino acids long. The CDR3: CATSTLGGLTNTEAFF. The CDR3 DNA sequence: TGTGCCACCAGCACCCTAGGGGGGCTTACGAACACTGAAGCTTTCTTT.